This is a list of T cell receptor beta chains from one sample in a study of T cell responses to AZD1222 COVID-19 vaccine. The table came from immunoSEQ multiplex PCR; TCRdb's copy has only in-frame clones and leaves some out. The sample includes about 94,000 clones, 70% to 90% seen only once; the top ten take 13%. The sequences come from peripheral blood, collected on day 0 of AZD1222 vaccination. The receptors stem from an adult in good health. The CDR3 runs from the conserved cysteine through the conserved F or W. The D gene is left open where the match is weak. Size values are once, few and many counts, or a class for expanded clones, and some rows have none.

size	V	J	D	CDR3	DNA
.	TRBV6-5	TRBJ2-4	.	CATTGGGTKNIQYF	TGTGCCACCACGGGGGGCGGAACCAAAAACATTCAGTACTTC
.	TRBV18	TRBJ1-3	.	CASSPGGSSGNTIYF	TGTGCCAGCTCACCCGGAGGAAGCTCTGGAAACACCATATATTTT
.	TRBV6-2/TRBV6-3	TRBJ1-5	TRBD1	CASSYRGPNQPQHF	TGTGCCAGCAGTTACAGGGGGCCAAATCAGCCCCAGCATTTT
.	TRBV9	TRBJ2-2	TRBD2	CASSAESGGPTGELFF	TGTGCCAGCAGCGCAGAGAGCGGGGGGCCCACCGGGGAGCTGTTTTTT
.	TRBV6-6	TRBJ1-6	TRBD1	CASSYQDRGWDSPLHF	TGTGCCAGCAGTTACCAAGACAGGGGCTGGGATTCACCCCTCCACTTT
.	TRBV6-5	TRBJ1-5	.	CASSRTSLKPQHF	TGTGCCAGCAGCCGGACCTCTTTGAAGCCCCAGCATTTT
.	TRBV2	TRBJ2-6	.	CASARSGANVLTF	TGTGCCAGCGCCCGCTCTGGGGCCAACGTCCTGACTTTC
few	TRBV5-1	TRBJ1-1	.	CASTLTPGSTEAFF	TGCGCCAGCACTTTGACACCGGGGAGCACTGAAGCTTTCTTT
.	TRBV6-5	TRBJ2-1	.	CASRGPGFYNEQFF	TGTGCCAGCAGGGGTCCGGGGTTTTACAATGAGCAGTTCTTC
.	TRBV19	TRBJ2-2	TRBD1	CASSMGQGAGTGELFF	TGTGCCAGTAGTATGGGACAGGGGGCGGGCACCGGGGAGCTGTTTTTT
.	TRBV18	TRBJ2-3	.	CASRDLQGSDTQYF	TGTGCCAGTCGTGACCTTCAGGGTTCCGATACGCAGTATTTT
.	TRBV5-4	TRBJ2-7	TRBD2	CASSLAGGQLYEQYF	TGTGCCAGCAGCTTAGCGGGGGGGCAGTTATACGAGCAGTACTTC
.	TRBV13	TRBJ2-7	.	CASSLGTTYEQYF	TGTGCCAGCAGCCTTGGGACCACCTACGAGCAGTACTTC
.	TRBV28	TRBJ1-2	.	CASSSPAVYGYTF	TGTGCCAGCAGTTCTCCCGCAGTCTATGGCTACACCTTC
.	TRBV6-2/TRBV6-3	TRBJ1-2	.	CASSYSSGRSYGYTF	TGTGCCAGCAGTTACTCGAGCGGACGGAGCTATGGCTACACCTTC
once	TRBV7-9	TRBJ1-1	.	CASSLALTQQGNTEAFF	TGTGCCAGCAGCTTAGCGTTGACCCAGCAGGGGAACACTGAAGCTTTCTTT
.	TRBV7-3	TRBJ1-2	TRBD1	CASSPTGGDYGYTF	TGTGCCAGCAGCCCTACAGGGGGCGACTATGGCTACACCTTC
.	TRBV30	TRBJ1-2	TRBD1	CAWTPGQGTGYTF	TGTGCCTGGACCCCGGGACAGGGAACCGGCTACACCTTC
once	TRBV28	TRBJ1-6	TRBD1	CASSPRTGDGSPLHF	TGTGCCAGCAGTCCCCGGACAGGGGATGGTTCACCCCTCCACTTT
.	TRBV7-2	TRBJ1-6	TRBD1	CASRPRTGADYNSPLHF	TGTGCCAGCAGGCCTAGGACAGGGGCTGATTATAATTCACCCCTCCACTTT
.	TRBV25-1	TRBJ2-7	TRBD2	CASTRSGGVHEQYF	TGTGCCAGCACCCGATCGGGGGGGGTGCACGAGCAGTACTTC
.	TRBV13	TRBJ2-7	.	CASSLRAGWRYEQYF	TGTGCCAGCAGCTTAAGGGCAGGGTGGCGCTACGAGCAGTACTTC
.	TRBV11-2	TRBJ1-2	.	CASSLVPGAGYTF	TGTGCCAGCAGCTTAGTCCCAGGTGCTGGCTACACCTTC
once	TRBV20-1	TRBJ2-5	.	CSASETEETQYF	TGCAGTGCTAGTGAGACAGAAGAGACCCAGTACTTC
.	TRBV25-1	TRBJ1-1	.	CASIGGLPRGTEAFF	TGTGCCAGCATTGGAGGACTCCCCCGTGGGACTGAAGCTTTCTTT
.	TRBV25-1	TRBJ2-1	.	CASSDYNEQFF	TGTGCCAGCAGTGACTACAATGAGCAGTTCTTC
.	TRBV29-1	TRBJ1-1	.	CSVFSGAFIETFF	TGCAGCGTTTTCTCAGGGGCGTTTATAGAGACTTTCTTT
.	TRBV3-1/TRBV3-2	TRBJ2-1	TRBD1	CASSHPGGEQFF	TGTGCCAGCAGCCACCCAGGGGGTGAGCAGTTCTTC
once	TRBV5-1	TRBJ1-2	.	CASSLGQTRNYGYTF	TGCGCCAGCAGCTTGGGACAGACCCGAAACTATGGCTACACCTTC
.	TRBV2	TRBJ2-1	.	CASSEKSWASRIF	TGTGCCAGCAGTGAAAAGTCGTGGGCCTCTCGTATCTTC
.	TRBV12-3/TRBV12-4	TRBJ2-2	.	CASSLRGGGELFF	TGTGCCAGCAGTTTAAGAGGGGGCGGGGAGCTGTTTTTT
.	TRBV7-9	TRBJ1-2	.	CASSPRALYGYTF	TGTGCCAGCAGCCCCAGGGCCCTCTATGGCTACACCTTC
.	TRBV4-3	TRBJ2-1	TRBD2	CASSLNSGGRNEQFF	TGCGCCAGCAGCCTCAATAGCGGGGGGCGTAATGAGCAGTTCTTC
.	TRBV27	TRBJ1-6	.	CASSLSLRVGSPLHF	TGTGCCAGCAGTTTATCACTCAGGGTAGGATCACCCCTCCACTTT
.	TRBV5-1	TRBJ2-3	.	CASSLVAQLVGRADTQYF	TGCGCCAGCAGCTTGGTTGCACAGCTCGTTGGCCGGGCAGATACGCAGTATTTT
.	TRBV3-1/TRBV3-2	TRBJ1-5	.	CASSQDLTENQPQHF	TGTGCCAGCAGCCAAGATCTTACGGAGAATCAGCCCCAGCATTTT
.	TRBV24-1	TRBJ2-5	TRBD2	CATSESGGTSGGGETQYF	TGTGCCACCAGTGAATCCGGAGGGACTAGCGGGGGGGGAGAGACCCAGTACTTC
.	TRBV5-4	TRBJ2-7	.	CASSLRRGQGEQYF	TGTGCCAGCAGCTTGAGGAGGGGGCAGGGCGAGCAGTACTTC
.	TRBV5-1	TRBJ2-3	TRBD2	CASSMGLAGGTVFTDTQYF	TGCGCCAGCAGCATGGGACTAGCGGGGGGTACAGTGTTCACAGATACGCAGTATTTT
once	TRBV19	TRBJ1-3	.	CASSIGTTGNTIYF	TGTGCCAGTAGTATAGGGACAACTGGAAACACCATATATTTT
.	TRBV15	TRBJ1-5	.	CATSELGLKGNQPQHF	TGTGCCACCAGCGAATTGGGACTTAAGGGCAATCAGCCCCAGCATTTT
.	TRBV5-6	TRBJ1-5	TRBD1	CASSTGTEFSNQPQHF	TGTGCCAGCAGCACAGGGACAGAATTTAGCAATCAGCCCCAGCATTTT
.	TRBV18	TRBJ2-5	TRBD1	CASLQGIQETQYF	TGTGCCAGCTTACAGGGGATCCAAGAGACCCAGTACTTC
.	TRBV5-1	TRBJ2-5	.	CASSLVARTETQYF	TGCGCCAGCAGCTTGGTAGCCAGGACCGAGACCCAGTACTTC
.	TRBV28	TRBJ2-7	TRBD1	CASNDRGPTYEQYF	TGTGCCAGCAACGACAGGGGTCCAACCTACGAGCAGTACTTC
.	TRBV2	TRBJ2-3	TRBD2	CASGQRGRYTQYF	TGTGCCAGCGGCCAGCGGGGGAGGTATACGCAGTATTTT
.	TRBV5-4	TRBJ2-4	.	CASSTRSKNIQYF	TGTGCCAGCAGCACCCGCAGCAAAAACATTCAGTACTTC
.	TRBV7-9	TRBJ2-1	.	CASSLASAGREQFF	TGTGCCAGCAGCTTAGCGTCTGCGGGCAGAGAGCAGTTCTTC
.	TRBV7-2	TRBJ2-3	.	CASSLGSSRTDTQYF	TGTGCCAGCAGCTTAGGTTCTAGCCGCACAGATACGCAGTATTTT
.	TRBV9	TRBJ2-1	TRBD2	CASSPQPGGGAVEQFF	TGTGCCAGCAGCCCGCAACCCGGCGGGGGGGCCGTTGAGCAGTTCTTC
.	TRBV6-2/TRBV6-3	TRBJ1-1	.	CASSWGNMNTEAFF	TGTGCCAGCAGTTGGGGCAACATGAACACTGAAGCTTTCTTT
.	TRBV19	TRBJ2-7	.	CASSIVRGHEQYF	TGTGCCAGTAGTATAGTAAGGGGCCACGAGCAGTACTTC
.	TRBV6-1	TRBJ2-5	.	CASSEIWTPGGEAQYF	TGTGCCAGCAGTGAAATTTGGACGCCTGGGGGAGAGGCCCAGTACTTC